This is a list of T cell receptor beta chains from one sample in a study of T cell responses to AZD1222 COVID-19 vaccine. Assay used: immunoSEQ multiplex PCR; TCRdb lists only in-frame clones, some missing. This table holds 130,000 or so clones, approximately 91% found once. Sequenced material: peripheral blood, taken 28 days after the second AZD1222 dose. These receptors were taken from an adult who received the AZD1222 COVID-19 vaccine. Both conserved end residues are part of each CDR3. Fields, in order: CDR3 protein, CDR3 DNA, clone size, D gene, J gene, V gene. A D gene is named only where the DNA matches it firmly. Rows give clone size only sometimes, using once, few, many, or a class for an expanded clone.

CASSLDNTGELFF TGTGCCAGCAGCTTAGATAACACCGGGGAGCTGTTTTTT once NA TRBJ2-2 TRBV11-2
CASSQSTGRTYEQYF TGTGCCAGCTCACAATCAACGGGGCGGACCTACGAGCAGTACTTC NA NA TRBJ2-7 TRBV18
CASSYIRGTQYF TGTGCCAGCAGTTACATCCGGGGTACGCAGTATTTT NA NA TRBJ2-3 TRBV6-2/TRBV6-3
CASNVNYQNLYEQYF TGTGCCAGCAATGTCAACTACCAGAACCTCTACGAGCAGTACTTC once NA TRBJ2-7 TRBV2
CASSSGLAGGSYEQYF TGCGCCAGCAGCTCGGGACTAGCGGGAGGGTCCTACGAGCAGTACTTC NA TRBD2 TRBJ2-7 TRBV5-1
CASSYSPGTSGGYTF TGTGCCAGCAGTTACTCGCCAGGCACCTCGGGCGGCTACACCTTC NA NA TRBJ1-2 TRBV6-5
CASSPLVGNTIYF TGTGCCAGCAGCCCCCTTGTTGGAAACACCATATATTTT NA NA TRBJ1-3 TRBV7-3
CASSLRAGNTEAFF TGTGCCAGCAGCTTGCGGGCAGGGAACACTGAAGCTTTCTTT once NA TRBJ1-1 TRBV5-4
CASSLAGGTDTQYF TGTGCCAGCAGCTTGGCGGGGGGCACAGATACGCAGTATTTT once TRBD2 TRBJ2-3 TRBV7-9
CASKGSTGATNEQFF TGCGCCAGCAAAGGGTCGACAGGCGCAACGAATGAGCAGTTCTTC NA NA TRBJ2-1 TRBV5-1
CASKGAVNTEAFF TGTGCCAGCAAAGGAGCCGTGAACACTGAAGCTTTCTTT once NA TRBJ1-1 TRBV25-1